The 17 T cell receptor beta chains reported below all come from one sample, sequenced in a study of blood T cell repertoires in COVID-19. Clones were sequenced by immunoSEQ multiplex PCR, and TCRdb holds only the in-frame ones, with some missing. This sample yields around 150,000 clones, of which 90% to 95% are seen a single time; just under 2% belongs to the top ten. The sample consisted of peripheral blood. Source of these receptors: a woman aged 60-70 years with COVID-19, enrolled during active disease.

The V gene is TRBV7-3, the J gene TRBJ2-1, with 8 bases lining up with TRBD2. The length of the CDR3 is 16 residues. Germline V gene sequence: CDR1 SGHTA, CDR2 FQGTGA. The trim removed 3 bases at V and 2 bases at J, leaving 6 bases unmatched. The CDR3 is CASSFHLSGTYNEQFF. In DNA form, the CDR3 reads TGTGCCAGCAGCTTCCATCTTAGCGGGACCTACAATGAGCAGTTCTTC.

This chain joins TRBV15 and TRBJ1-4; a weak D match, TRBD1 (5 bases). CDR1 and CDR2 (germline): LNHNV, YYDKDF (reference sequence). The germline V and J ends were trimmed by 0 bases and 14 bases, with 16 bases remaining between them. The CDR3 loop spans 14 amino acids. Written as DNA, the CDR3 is TGTGCCACCAGCAGAGAAGTGGGGCCGGAGAGGCTGTTTTTT. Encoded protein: CATSREVGPERLFF.

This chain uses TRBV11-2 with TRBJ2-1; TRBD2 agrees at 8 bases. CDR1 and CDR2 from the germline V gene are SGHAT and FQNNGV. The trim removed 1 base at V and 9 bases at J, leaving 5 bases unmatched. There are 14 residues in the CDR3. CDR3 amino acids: CASSLVRGGGEQFF. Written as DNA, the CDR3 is TGTGCCAGCAGCTTAGTTCGGGGGGGTGGTGAGCAGTTCTTC.

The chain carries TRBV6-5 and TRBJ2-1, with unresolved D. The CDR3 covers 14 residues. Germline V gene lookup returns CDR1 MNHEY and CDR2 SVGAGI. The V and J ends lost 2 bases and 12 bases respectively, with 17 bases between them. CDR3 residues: CASSYGTASERQFF. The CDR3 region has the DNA TGTGCCAGCAGTTACGGAACGGCTTCCGAGCGGCAGTTCTTC.

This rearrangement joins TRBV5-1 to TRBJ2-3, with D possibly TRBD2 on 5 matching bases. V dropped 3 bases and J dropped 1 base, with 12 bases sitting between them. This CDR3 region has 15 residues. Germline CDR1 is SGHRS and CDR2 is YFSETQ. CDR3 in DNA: TGCGCCAGCAGCTGGCTTCGGGGAGGCACAGATACGCAGTATTTT. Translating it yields CASSWLRGGTDTQYF.

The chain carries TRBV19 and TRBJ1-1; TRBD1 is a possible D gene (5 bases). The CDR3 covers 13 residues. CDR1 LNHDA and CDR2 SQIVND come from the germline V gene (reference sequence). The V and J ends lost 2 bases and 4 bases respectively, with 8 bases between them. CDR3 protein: CASSIQGLTEAFF. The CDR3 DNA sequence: TGTGCCAGTAGTATACAGGGTCTCACTGAAGCTTTCTTT.

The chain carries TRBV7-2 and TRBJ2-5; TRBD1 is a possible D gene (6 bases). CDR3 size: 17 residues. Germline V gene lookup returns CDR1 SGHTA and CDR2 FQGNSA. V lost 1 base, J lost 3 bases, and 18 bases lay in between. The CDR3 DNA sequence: TGTGCCAGCAGCTTAGTAGGCCAGGGGAGTCTGAAAGAGACCCAGTACTTC. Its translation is CASSLVGQGSLKETQYF.

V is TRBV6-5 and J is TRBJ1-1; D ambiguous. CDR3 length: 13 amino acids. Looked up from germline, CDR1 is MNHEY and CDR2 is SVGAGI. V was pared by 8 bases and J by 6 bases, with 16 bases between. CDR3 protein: CASYWKMGAEAFF. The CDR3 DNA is TGTGCCAGCTACTGGAAAATGGGCGCTGAAGCTTTCTTT.

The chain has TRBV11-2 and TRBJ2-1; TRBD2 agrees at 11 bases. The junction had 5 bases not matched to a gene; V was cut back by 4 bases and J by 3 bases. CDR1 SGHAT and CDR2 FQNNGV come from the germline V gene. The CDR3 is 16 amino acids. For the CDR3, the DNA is TGTGCCAGCAGCTCAACTAGCGGGGGCTTCTACAATGAGCAGTTCTTC. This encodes CASSSTSGGFYNEQFF.

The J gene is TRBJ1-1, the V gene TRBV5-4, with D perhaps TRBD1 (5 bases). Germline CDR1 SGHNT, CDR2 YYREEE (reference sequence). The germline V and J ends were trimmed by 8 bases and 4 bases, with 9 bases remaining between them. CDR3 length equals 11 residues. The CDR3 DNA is TGTGCCAGTAGGAGGGGCACTGAAGCTTTCTTT. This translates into CASRRGTEAFF. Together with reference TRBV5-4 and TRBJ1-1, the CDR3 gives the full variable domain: ETGVTQSPTHLIKTRGQQVTLRCSSQSGHNTVSWYQQALGQGPQFIFQYYREEENGRGNFPPRFSGLQFPNYSSELNVNALELDDSALYLCASRRGTEAFFGQGTRLTVV.

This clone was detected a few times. The CDR3 DNA sequence: TGTGCCAGCAGCCCCGGGGGAGCGGGACAAGAAAAACTGTTTTTT. This codes for CASSPGGAGQEKLFF. The chain employs TRBV7-2 and TRBJ1-4, with D perhaps TRBD1 (6 bases). The CDR3 contains 15 residues. CDR1 is SGHTA, CDR2 FQGNSA, per germline. Trimming removed 5 bases from V and 8 bases from J, with 18 bases in between.

CDR3: CASSFGTEAYGYTF. In DNA form, the CDR3 reads TGTGCCAGCAGCTTTGGGACAGAGGCATATGGCTACACCTTC. The V call is TRBV7-2, the J call TRBJ1-2, with 7 bases that match TRBD1. CDR1 is SGHTA, CDR2 FQGNSA, per germline. Germline trimming cut 3 bases from V and 5 bases from J; bases unmatched to any gene: 6. The CDR3 totals 14 residues. Supplemented by reference TRBV7-2 and TRBJ1-2, the full variable domain reads GAGVSQSPSNKVTEKGKDVELRCDPISGHTALYWYRQSLGQGLEFLIYFQGNSAPDKSGLPSDRFSAERTGGSVSTLTIQRTQQEDSAVYLCASSFGTEAYGYTFGSGTRLTVV.

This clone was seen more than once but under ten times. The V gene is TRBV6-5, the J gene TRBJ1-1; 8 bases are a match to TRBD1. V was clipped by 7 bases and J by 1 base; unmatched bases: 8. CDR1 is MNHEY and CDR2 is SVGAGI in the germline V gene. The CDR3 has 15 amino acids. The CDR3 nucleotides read TGTGCCAGCACCCGAGGACAGGGAGAGAACACTGAAGCTTTCTTT. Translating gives CASTRGQGENTEAFF.

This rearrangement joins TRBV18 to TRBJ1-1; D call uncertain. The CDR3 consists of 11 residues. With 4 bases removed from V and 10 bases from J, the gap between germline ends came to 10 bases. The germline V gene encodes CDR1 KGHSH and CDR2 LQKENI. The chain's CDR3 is CASSQAEGAFF. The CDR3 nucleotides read TGTGCCAGCTCACAAGCGGAGGGAGCTTTCTTT.

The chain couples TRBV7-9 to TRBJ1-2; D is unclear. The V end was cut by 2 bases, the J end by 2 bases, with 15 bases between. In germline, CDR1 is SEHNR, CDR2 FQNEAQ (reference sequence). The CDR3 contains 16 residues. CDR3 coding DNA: TGTGCCAGCAGCTTATTGGGAGGAATTTGGAACTATGGCTACACCTTC. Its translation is CASSLLGGIWNYGYTF.

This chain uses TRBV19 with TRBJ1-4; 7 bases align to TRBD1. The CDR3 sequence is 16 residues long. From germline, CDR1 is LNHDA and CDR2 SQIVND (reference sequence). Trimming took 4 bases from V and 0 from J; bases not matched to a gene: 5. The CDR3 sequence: CASSKDRAATNEKLFF. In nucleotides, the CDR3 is TGTGCCAGTAGTAAAGACAGGGCTGCAACTAATGAAAAACTGTTTTTT.

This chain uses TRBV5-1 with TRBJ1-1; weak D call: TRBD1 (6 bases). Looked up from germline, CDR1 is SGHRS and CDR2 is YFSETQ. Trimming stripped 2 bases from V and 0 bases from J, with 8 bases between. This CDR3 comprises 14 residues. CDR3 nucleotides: TGCGCCAGCAGCTTACAGGGAATGAACACTGAAGCTTTCTTT. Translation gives CASSLQGMNTEAFF.